This entry features one T cell receptor (beta chain) sequence. The antigen is unknown. Within the sample, other DNA sequences also encode this same CDR3. This sample is drawn from a study of shared clonotypes between healthy human individuals. Study conclusions and caveats: With a handful of donors compared, 4.5% to 6.5% of naive CD4 clonotypes were shared. Generally, naive subsets came out with larger estimated richness than memory subsets.

V was pared by 4 bases and J by 3 bases, with 3 bases between. The germline CDR1 and CDR2 sequences are SQVTM and ANQGSEA. This CDR3 contains 10 residues. Terminally differentiated effector memory CD45RA+ cells were left out of the naive CD8 fraction, which was CD45RO-negative and positively selected for CCR7. Those who donated, Caucasian adults without exception, all lived in Nashville, Tennessee. Assay execution proceeded at the deep level. The table came from immunoSEQ multiplex PCR; TCRdb's copy has only in-frame clones and leaves some out. The table includes approximately 1.9 million clones, about 93% detected once.

Sequencing was carried out using naive CD8+ T cells from PBMCs. The clonotype comes from a man between 18 and 35 years old in good health. Some clones in this sample may be carry-over from other donors' samples. V usage is TRBV29-1 and J usage is TRBJ1-1; D uncertain. The CDR3 coding sequence is TGCAGCGTTGTGGACACTGAAGCTTTCTTT. Its protein product is CSVVDTEAFF. The full variable domain, rest sourced from reference TRBV29-1 and TRBJ1-1, is SAVISQKPSRDICQRGTSLTIQCQVDSQVTMMFWYRQQPGQSLTLIATANQGSEATYESGFVIDKFPISRPNLTFSTLTVSNMSPEDSSIYLCSVVDTEAFFGQGTRLTVV.